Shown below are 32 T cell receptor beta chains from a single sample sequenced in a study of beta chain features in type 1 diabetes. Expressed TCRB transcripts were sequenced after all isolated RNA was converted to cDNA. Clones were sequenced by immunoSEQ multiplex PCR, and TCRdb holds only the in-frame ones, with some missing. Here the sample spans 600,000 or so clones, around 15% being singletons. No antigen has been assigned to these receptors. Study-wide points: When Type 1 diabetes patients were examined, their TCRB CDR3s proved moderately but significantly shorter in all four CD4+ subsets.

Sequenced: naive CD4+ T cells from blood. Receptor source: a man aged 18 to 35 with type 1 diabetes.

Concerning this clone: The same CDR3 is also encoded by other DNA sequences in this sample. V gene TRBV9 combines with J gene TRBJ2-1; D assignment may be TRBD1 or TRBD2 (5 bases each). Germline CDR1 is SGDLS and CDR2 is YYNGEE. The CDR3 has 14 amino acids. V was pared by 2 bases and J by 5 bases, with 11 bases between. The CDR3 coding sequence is TGTGCCAGCAGCGTCACCGGGGCAAACAATGAGCAGTTCTTC. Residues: CASSVTGANNEQFF.

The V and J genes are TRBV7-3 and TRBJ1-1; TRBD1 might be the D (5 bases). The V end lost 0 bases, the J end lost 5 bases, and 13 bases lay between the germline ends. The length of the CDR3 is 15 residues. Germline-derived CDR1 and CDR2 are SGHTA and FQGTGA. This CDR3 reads CASSLTGGQRTEAFF. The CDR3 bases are TGTGCCAGCAGCTTAACAGGTGGACAACGTACTGAAGCTTTCTTT.

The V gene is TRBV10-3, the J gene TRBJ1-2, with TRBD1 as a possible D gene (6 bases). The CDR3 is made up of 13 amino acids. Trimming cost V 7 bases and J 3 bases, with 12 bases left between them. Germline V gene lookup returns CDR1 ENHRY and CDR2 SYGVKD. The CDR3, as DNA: TGTGCCATCACCAAACAGGGCGACTATGGCTACACCTTC. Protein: CAITKQGDYGYTF.

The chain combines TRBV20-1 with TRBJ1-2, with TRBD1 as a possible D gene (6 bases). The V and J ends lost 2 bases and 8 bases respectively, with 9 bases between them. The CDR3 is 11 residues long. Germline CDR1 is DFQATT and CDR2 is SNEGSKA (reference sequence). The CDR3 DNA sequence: TGCAGTGCTAGACAAACAGGGGGCTACACCTTC. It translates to CSARQTGGYTF.

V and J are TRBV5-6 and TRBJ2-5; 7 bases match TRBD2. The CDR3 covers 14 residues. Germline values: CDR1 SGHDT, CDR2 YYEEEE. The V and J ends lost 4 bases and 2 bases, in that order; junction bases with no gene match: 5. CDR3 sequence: CASSQGLVQETQYF. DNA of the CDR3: TGTGCCAGCAGCCAAGGACTAGTACAAGAGACCCAGTACTTC.

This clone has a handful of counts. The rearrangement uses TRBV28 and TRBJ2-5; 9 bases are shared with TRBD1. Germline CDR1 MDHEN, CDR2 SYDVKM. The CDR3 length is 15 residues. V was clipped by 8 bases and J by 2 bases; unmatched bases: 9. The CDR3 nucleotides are TGTGCCAGCCATCCATGGGGGACAGGGCAAGAGACCCAGTACTTC. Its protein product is CASHPWGTGQETQYF.

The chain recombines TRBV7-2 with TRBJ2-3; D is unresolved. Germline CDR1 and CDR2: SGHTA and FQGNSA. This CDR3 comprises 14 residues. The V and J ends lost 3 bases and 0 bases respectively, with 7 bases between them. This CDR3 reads CASSLAQSTDTQYF. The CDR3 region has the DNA TGTGCCAGCAGCTTGGCCCAAAGCACAGATACGCAGTATTTT.

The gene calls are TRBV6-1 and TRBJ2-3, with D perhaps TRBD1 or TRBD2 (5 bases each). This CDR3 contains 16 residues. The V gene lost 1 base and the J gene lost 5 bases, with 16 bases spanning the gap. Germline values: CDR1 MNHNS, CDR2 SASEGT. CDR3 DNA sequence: TGTGCCAGCAGTGAAGTGTTTGGGGGAGTTGGAGATACGCAGTATTTT. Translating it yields CASSEVFGGVGDTQYF.

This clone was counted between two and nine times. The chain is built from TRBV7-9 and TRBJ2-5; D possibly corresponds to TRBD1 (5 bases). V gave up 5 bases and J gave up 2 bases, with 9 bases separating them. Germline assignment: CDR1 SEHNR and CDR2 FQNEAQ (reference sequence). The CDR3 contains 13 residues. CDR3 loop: CASSRGTQETQYF. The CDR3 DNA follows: TGTGCCAGCAGCAGGGGTACTCAAGAGACCCAGTACTTC. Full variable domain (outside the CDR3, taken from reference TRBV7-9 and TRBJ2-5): DTGVSQNPRHKITKRGQNVTFRCDPISEHNRLYWYRQTLGQGPEFLTYFQNEAQLEKSRLLSDRFSAERPKGSFSTLEIQRTEQGDSAMYLCASSRGTQETQYFGPGTRLLVL.

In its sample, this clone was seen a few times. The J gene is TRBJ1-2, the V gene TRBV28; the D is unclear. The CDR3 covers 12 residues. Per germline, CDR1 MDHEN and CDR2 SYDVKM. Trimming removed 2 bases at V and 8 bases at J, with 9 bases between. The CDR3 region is CASSLTIGGYTF. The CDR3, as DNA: TGTGCCAGCAGTTTAACGATCGGAGGCTACACCTTC.

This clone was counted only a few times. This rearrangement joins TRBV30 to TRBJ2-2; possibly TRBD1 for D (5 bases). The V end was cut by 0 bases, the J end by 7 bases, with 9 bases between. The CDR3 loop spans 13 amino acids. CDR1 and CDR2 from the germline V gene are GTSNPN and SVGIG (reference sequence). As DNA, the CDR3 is TGTGCCTGGAGTGTCAGGGCGGTCGGGGAGCTGTTTTTT. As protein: CAWSVRAVGELFF.

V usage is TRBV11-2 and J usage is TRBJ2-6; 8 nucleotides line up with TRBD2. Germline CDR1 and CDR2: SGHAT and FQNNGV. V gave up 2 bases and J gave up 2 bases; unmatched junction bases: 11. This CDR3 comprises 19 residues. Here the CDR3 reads CASSLFSLAGSPGANVLTF. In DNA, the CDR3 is TGTGCCAGCAGCTTATTTAGCCTAGCGGGCTCACCTGGGGCCAACGTCCTGACTTTC.

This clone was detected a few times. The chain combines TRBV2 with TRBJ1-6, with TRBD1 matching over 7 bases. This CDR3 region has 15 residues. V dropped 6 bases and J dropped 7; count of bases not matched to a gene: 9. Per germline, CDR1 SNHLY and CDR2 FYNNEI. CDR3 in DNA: TGTGCCAGCAGGGGGACAGTGGGAAGAAATTCACCCCTCCACTTT. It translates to CASRGTVGRNSPLHF.

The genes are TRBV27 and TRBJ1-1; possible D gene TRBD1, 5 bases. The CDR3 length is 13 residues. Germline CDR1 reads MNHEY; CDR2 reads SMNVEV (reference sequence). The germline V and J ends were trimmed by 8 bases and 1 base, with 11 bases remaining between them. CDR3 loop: CASRLRGNTEAFF. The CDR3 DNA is TGTGCCAGCCGACTTAGGGGGAACACTGAAGCTTTCTTT.

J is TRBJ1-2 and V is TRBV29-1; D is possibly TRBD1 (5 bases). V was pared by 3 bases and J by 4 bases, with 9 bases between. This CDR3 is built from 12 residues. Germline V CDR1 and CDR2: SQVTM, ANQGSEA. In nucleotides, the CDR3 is TGCAGCGTTGAGTTTGGGGGCTATGGCTACACCTTC. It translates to CSVEFGGYGYTF. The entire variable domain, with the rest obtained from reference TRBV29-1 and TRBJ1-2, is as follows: SAVISQKPSRDICQRGTSLTIQCQVDSQVTMMFWYRQQPGQSLTLIATANQGSEATYESGFVIDKFPISRPNLTFSTLTVSNMSPEDSSIYLCSVEFGGYGYTFGSGTRLTVV.

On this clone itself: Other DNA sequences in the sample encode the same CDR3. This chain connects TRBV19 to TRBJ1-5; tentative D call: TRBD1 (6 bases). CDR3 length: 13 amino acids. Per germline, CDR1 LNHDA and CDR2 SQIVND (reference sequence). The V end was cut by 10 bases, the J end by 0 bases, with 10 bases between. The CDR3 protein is CATRTDSNQPQHF. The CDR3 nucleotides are TGTGCCACCCGGACAGATAGCAATCAGCCCCAGCATTTT.

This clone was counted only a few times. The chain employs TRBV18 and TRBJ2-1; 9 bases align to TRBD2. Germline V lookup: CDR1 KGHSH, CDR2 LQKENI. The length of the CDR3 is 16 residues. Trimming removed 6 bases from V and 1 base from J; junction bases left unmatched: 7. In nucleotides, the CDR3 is TGTGCCAGCTCCCCCATAGCGGGAGCTTCCTACAATGAGCAGTTCTTC. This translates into CASSPIAGASYNEQFF.

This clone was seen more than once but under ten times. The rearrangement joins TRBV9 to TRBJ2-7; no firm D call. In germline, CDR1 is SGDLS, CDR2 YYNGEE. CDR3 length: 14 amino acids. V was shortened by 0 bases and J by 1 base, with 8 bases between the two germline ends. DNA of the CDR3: TGTGCCAGCAGCGTAGGACCGGGTTCCTACGAGCAGTACTTC. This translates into CASSVGPGSYEQYF.

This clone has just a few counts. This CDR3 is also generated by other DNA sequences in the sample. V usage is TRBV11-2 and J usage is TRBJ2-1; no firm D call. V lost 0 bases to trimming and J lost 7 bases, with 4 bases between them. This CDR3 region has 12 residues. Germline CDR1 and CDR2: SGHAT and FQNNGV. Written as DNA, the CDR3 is TGTGCCAGCAGCTTAGAAGGGAATGAGCAGTTCTTC. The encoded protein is CASSLEGNEQFF.

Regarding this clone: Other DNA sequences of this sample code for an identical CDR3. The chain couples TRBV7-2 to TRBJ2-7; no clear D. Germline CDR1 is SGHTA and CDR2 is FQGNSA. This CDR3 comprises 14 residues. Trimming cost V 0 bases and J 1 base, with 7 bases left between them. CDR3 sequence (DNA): TGTGCCAGCAGCTTAGCAGGTCGGTCCTACGAGCAGTACTTC. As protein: CASSLAGRSYEQYF.

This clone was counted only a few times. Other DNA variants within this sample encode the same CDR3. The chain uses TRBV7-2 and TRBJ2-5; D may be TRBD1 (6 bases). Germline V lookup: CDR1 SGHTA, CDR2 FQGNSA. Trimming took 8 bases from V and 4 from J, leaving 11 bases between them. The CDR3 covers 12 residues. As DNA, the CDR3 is TGTGCCAGCTCGACAGGCCGAGAGACCCAGTACTTC. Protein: CASSTGRETQYF. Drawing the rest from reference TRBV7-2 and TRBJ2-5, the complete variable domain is GAGVSQSPSNKVTEKGKDVELRCDPISGHTALYWYRQSLGQGLEFLIYFQGNSAPDKSGLPSDRFSAERTGGSVSTLTIQRTQQEDSAVYLCASSTGRETQYFGPGTRLLVL.

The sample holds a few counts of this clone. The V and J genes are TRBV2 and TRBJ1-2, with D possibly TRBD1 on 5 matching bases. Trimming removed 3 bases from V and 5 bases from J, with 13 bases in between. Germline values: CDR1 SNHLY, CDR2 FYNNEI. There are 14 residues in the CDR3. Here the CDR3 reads CASSEAAGRYGYTF. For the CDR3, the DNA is TGTGCCAGCAGTGAGGCAGCAGGGCGGTATGGCTACACCTTC.

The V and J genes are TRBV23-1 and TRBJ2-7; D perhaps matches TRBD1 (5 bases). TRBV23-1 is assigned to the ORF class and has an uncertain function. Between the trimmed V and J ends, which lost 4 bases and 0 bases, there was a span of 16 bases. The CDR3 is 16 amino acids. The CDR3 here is CASSRSGRASSYEQYF. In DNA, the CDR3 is TGCGCCAGCAGTCGCTCGGGCAGGGCCTCCTCCTACGAGCAGTACTTC.

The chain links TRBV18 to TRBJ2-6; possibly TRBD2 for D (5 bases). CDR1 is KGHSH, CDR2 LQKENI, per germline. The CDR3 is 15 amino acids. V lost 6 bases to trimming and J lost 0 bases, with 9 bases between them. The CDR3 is CASSRGSSGANVLTF. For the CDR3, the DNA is TGTGCCAGCTCTCGGGGTAGCTCTGGGGCCAACGTCCTGACTTTC.

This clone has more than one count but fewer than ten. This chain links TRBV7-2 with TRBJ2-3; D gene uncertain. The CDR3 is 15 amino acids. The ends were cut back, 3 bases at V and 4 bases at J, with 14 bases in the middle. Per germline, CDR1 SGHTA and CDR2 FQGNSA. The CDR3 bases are TGTGCCAGCAGCTTCGGCAGTTCCAATCCAGATACGCAGTATTTT. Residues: CASSFGSSNPDTQYF.

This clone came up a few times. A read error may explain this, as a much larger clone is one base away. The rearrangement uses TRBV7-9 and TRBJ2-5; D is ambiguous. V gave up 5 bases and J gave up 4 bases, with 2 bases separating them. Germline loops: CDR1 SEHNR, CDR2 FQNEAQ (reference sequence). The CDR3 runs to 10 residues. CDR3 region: CASSPETQYF. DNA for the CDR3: TGTGCCAGCAGCCCAGAGACCCAGTACTTC.

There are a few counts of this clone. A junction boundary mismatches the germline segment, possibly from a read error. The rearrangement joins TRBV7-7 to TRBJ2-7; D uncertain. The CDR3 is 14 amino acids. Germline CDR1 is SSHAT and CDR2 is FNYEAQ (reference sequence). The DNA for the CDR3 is TGTGCTAGCAGCTTAAACGGCTTTTCCTACGAGCAGTACTTC. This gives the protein CASSLNGFSYEQYF.

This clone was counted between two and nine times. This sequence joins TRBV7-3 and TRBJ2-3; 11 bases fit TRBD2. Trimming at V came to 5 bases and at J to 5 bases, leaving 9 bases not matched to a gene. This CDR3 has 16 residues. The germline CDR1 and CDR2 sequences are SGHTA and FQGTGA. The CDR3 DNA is TGTGCCAGCAGCCAGCTCCCTAGCGGGGGGTTAGATACGCAGTATTTT. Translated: CASSQLPSGGLDTQYF. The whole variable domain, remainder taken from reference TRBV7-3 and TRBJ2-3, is GAGVSQTPSNKVTEKGKYVELRCDPISGHTALYWYRQSLGQGPEFLIYFQGTGAADDSGLPNDRFFAVRPEGSVSTLKIQRTERGDSAVYLCASSQLPSGGLDTQYFGPGTRLTVL.

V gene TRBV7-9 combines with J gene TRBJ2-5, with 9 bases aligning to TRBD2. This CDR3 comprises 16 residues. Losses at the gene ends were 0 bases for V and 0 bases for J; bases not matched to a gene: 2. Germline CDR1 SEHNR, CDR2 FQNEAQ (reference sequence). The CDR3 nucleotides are TGTGCCAGCAGCTTAGCCCTAGCGGGGAACCAAGAGACCCAGTACTTC. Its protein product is CASSLALAGNQETQYF.

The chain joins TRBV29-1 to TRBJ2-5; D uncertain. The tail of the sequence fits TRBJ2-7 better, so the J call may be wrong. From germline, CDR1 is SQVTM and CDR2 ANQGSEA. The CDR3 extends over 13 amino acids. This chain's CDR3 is CSVEVVLLDEQYF. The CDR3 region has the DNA TGCAGCGTTGAAGTTGTGCTGCTTGACGAGCAGTACTTC.

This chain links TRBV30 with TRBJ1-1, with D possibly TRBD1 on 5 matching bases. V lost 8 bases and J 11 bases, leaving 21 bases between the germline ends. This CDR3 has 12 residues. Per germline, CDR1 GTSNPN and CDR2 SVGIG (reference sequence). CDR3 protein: CALHRDGNQAFF. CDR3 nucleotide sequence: TGTGCCCTTCACCGGGACGGGAACCAGGCTTTCTTT.

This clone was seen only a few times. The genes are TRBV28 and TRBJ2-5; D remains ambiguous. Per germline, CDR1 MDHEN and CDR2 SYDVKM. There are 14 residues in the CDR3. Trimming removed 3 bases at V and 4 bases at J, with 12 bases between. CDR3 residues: CASSFLASRETQYF. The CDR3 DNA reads TGTGCCAGCAGTTTCCTGGCGTCTAGAGAGACCCAGTACTTC.